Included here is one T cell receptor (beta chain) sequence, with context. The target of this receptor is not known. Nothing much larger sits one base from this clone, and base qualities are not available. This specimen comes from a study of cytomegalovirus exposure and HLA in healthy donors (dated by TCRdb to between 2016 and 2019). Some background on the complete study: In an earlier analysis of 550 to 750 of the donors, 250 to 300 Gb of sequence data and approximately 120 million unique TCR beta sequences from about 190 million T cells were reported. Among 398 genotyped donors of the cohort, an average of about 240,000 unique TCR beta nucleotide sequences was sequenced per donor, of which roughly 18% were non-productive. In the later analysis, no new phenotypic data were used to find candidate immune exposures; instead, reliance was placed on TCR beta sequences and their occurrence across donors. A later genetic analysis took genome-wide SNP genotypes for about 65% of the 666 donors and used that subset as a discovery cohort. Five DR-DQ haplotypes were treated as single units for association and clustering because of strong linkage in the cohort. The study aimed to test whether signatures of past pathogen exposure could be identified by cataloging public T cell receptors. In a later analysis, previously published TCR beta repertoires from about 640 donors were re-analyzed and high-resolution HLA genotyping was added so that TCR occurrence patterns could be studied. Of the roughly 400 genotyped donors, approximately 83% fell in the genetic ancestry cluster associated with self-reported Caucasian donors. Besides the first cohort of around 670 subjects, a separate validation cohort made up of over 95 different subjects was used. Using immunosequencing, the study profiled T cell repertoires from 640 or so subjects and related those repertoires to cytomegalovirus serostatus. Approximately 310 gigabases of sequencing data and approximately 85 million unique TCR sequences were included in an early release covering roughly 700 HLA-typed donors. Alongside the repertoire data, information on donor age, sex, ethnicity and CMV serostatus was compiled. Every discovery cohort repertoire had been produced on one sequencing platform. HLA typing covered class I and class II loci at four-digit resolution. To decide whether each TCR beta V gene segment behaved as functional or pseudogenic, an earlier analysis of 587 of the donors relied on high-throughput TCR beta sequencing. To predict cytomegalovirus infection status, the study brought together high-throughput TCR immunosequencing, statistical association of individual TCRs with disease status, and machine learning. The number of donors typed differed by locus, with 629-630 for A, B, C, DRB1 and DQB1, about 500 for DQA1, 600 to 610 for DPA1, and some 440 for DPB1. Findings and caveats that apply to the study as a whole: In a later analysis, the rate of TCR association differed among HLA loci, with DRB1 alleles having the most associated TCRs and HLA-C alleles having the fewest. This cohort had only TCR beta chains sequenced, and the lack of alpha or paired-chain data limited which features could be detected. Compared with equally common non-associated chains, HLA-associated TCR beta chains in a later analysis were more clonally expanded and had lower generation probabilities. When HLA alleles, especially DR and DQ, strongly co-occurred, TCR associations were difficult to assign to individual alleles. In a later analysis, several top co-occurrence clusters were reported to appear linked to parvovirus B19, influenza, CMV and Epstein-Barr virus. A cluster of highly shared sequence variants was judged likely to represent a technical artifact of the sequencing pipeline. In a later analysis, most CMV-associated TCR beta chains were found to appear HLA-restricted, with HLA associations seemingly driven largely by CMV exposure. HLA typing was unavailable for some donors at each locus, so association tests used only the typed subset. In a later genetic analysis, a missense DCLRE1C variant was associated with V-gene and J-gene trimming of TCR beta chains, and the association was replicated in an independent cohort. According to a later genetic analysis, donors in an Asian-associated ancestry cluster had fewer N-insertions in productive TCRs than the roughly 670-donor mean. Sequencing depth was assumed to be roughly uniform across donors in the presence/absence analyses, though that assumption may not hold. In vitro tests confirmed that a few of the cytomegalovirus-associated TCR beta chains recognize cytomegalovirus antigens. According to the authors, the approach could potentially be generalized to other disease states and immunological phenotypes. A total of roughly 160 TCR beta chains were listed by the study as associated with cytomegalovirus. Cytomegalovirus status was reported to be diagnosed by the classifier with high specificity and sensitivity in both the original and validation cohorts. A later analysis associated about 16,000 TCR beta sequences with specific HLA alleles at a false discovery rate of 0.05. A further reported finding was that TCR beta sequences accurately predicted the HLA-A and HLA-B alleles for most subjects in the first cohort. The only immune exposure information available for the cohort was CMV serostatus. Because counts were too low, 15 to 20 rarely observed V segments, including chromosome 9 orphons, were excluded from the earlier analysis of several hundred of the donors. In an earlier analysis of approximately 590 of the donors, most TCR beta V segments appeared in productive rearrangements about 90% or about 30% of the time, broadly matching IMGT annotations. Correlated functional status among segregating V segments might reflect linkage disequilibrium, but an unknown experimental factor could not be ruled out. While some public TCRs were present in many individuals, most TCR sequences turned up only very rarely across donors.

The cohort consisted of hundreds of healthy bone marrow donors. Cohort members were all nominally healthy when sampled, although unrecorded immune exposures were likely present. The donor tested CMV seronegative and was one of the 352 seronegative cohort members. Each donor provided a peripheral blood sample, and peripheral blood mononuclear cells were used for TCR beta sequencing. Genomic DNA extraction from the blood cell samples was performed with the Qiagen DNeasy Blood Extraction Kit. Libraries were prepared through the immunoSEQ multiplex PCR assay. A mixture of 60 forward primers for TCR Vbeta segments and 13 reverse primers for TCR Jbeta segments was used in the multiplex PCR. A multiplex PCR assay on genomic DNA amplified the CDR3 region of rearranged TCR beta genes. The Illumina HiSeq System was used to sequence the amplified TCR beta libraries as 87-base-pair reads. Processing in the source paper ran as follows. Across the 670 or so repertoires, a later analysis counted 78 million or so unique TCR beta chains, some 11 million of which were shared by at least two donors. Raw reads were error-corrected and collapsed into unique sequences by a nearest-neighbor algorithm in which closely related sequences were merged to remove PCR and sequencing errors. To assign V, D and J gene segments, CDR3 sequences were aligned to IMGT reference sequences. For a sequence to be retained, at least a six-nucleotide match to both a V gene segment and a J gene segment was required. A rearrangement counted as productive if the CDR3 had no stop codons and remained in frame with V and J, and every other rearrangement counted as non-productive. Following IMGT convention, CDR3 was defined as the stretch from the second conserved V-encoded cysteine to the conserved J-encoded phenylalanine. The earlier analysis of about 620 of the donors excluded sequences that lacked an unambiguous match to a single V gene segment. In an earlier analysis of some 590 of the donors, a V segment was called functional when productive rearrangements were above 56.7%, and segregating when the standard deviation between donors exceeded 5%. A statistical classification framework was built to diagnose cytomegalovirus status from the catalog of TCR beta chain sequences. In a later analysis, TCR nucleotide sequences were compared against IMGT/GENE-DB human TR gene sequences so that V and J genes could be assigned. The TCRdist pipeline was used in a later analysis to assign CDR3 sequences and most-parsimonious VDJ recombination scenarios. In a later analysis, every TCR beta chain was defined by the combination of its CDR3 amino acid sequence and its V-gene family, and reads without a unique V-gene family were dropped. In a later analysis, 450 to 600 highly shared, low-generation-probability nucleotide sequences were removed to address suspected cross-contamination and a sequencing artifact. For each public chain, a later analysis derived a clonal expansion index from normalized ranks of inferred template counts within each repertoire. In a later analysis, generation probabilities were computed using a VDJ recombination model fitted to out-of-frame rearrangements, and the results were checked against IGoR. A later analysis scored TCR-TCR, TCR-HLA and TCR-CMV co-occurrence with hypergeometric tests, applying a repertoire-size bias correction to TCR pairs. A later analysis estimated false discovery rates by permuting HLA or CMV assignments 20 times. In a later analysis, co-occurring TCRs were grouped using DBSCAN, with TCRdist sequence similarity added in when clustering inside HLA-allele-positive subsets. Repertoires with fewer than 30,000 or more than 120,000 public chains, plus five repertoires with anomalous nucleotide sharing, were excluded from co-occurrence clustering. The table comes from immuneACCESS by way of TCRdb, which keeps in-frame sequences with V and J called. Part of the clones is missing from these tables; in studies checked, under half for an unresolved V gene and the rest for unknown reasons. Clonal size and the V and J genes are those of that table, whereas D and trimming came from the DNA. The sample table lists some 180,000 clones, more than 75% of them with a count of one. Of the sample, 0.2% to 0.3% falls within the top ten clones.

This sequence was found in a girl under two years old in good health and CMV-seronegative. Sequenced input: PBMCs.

The base sequence is TGCGCCAGCAGCTTGGGAGACAGGGGGCTTTTACTCCAGAACTATGGCTACACCTTC. Translated, this gives CASSLGDRGLLLQNYGYTF. The V and J genes are TRBV5-1 and TRBJ1-2; 10 junctional bases match TRBD1. From the cysteine up to the phenylalanine, the CDR3 has a length of 19 residues. Only the CDR3 DNA stays, 57 bases, in frame from base 1. According to the germline V gene, CDR1 reads SGHRS and CDR2 reads YFSETQ. The V end gives up 0 bases and the J end 2 bases, leaving 13 bases in the junction not matched to a gene. The CDR3, completed at both ends by the reference TRBV5-1 and TRBJ1-2 genes, gives the full variable domain KAGVTQTPRYLIKTRGQQVTLSCSPISGHRSVSWYQQTPGQGLQFLFEYFSETQRNKGNFPGRFSGRQFSNSRSEMNVSTLELGDSALYLCASSLGDRGLLLQNYGYTFGSGTRLTVV.